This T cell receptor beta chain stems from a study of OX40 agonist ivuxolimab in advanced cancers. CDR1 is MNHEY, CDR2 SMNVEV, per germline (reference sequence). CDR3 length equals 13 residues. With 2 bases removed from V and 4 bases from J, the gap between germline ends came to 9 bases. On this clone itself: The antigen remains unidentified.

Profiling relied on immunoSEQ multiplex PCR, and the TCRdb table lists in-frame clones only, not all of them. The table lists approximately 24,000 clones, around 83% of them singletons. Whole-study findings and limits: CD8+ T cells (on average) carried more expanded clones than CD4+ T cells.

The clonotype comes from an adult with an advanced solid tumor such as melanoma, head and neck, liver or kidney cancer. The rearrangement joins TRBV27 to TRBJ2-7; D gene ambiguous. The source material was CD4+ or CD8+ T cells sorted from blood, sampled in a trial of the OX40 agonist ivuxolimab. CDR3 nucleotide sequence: TGTGCCAGCAGTTTAGGGGTGACGTACGAGCAGTACTTC. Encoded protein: CASSLGVTYEQYF.